This T cell receptor (beta chain) was identified in a study of cytomegalovirus exposure and HLA in healthy donors. Findings and limits, study-wide: A later analysis linked a missense variant in DCLRE1C to the trimming of TCR beta V and J genes.

Primers included in the PCR were 60 Vbeta and 13 Jbeta primers. Sequencing used immunoSEQ multiplex PCR; TCRdb keeps in-frame clones, though not all of them. In the table there are around 92,000 clones, approximately 72% of which are singletons. Concerning this clone: The antigen is unknown.

The germline CDR1 and CDR2 sequences are SGHVS and FQNEAQ. The CDR3 sequence is 16 residues long. V shed 5 bases, J shed 2 bases, and the junction held 10 bases outside the gene matches. Source material: PBMCs. The gene calls are TRBV7-8 and TRBJ2-3; 7 positions agree with TRBD1. The origin of this receptor is a woman aged 70-85 years in good health and CMV-seropositive. The CDR3 loop is CASSPSEGGFTDTQYF. The CDR3 DNA follows: TGTGCCAGCAGCCCCAGTGAAGGGGGCTTCACAGATACGCAGTATTTT.